The sequence of this TCR beta chain was determined in a study of early T cells in non-severe SARS-CoV-2 infection. About the study: With bulk RNA from unsorted whole blood as input, sequencing yielded unpaired chains. Study findings and constraints: The matching step, a VDJdb search, favored anti-spike CD8 responses and missed private and CD4 specificities.

This clonotype came up a few times. Its matching antigen is unknown. The trim removed 6 bases at V and 3 bases at J, leaving 1 base unmatched. CDR1 is DFQATT and CDR2 is SNEGSKA in the germline V gene (reference sequence). The CDR3 is 13 amino acids. Unique molecular identifiers were attached to individual cDNA molecules. TCRdb reprocessed the 5' RACE reads via MiXCR and lists one record per CDR3 protein. The repertoire holds about 76,000 distinct CDR3 sequences, with about 11% as singletons. The rearrangement joins TRBV20-1 to TRBJ2-3, with TRBD2 identical over 12 bases. Sequencing was performed on whole blood. The sequence came from an adult who was a healthcare worker with PCR-confirmed SARS-CoV-2 infection or an uninfected control (not recorded which). The CDR3 DNA sequence: TGCAGTGCAACTAGCGGGGGGACAGATACGCAGTATTTT. As protein: CSATSGGTDTQYF.